These 5 T cell receptor beta chains were sequenced from one sample in a study of blood T cell repertoires in COVID-19. The assay was immunoSEQ multiplex PCR, and TCRdb's table has in-frame clones only and misses some. The table records about 150,000 clones, about 90% of them present only once. Sequencing was done on a sample of peripheral blood. The receptors here all came from a man aged 45 to 65 with acute or convalescent COVID-19.

This clone was counted once. The J gene is TRBJ2-7, the V gene TRBV27; TRBD2 matches at 7 bases. V gave up 5 bases and J gave up 3 bases; unmatched junction bases: 10. Looked up from germline, CDR1 is MNHEY and CDR2 is SMNVEV (reference sequence). The CDR3 contains 15 residues. The CDR3 reads CASSPGLVTSYEQYF. CDR3 nucleotides: TGTGCCAGCAGTCCCGGACTAGTCACGAGCTACGAGCAGTACTTC.

The chain couples TRBV28 to TRBJ1-4; unclear D gene. The CDR3 consists of 14 residues. Germline V CDR1 and CDR2: MDHEN, SYDVKM. Trimming stripped 5 bases from V and 0 bases from J, with 7 bases between. The CDR3 sequence: CASSRSATNEKLFF. The CDR3 DNA sequence: TGTGCCAGCAGTCGCAGTGCAACTAATGAAAAACTGTTTTTT.

The chain uses TRBV7-2 and TRBJ1-2, with 7 nucleotides matching TRBD1. Trimming took 1 base from V and 8 from J; bases not matched to a gene: 7. Looked up from germline, CDR1 is SGHTA and CDR2 is FQGNSA. This CDR3 region has 14 residues. DNA for the CDR3: TGTGCCAGCAGCTTAGTTACAGGGGCCGGGGGCTACACCTTC. Translated, it gives CASSLVTGAGGYTF.

This clone has more than one count but fewer than ten. The chain joins TRBV6-5 to TRBJ1-2, with 11 bases matching TRBD1. Unmatched junction bases numbered 6, after V lost 2 bases and J lost 4 bases. This CDR3 has 16 residues. The V gene's germline CDR1 is MNHEY and CDR2 SVGAGI. The chain's CDR3 is CASSYPRTGGSYGYTF. DNA of the CDR3: TGTGCCAGCAGTTACCCCCGGACAGGGGGCAGCTATGGCTACACCTTC.

The gene calls are TRBV30 and TRBJ1-4; 9 bases match TRBD1. Trimming took 2 bases from V and 7 from J; bases not matched to a gene: 8. The germline gives CDR1 GTSNPN, CDR2 SVGIG (reference sequence). This CDR3 spans 15 amino acids. The CDR3 coding sequence is TGTGCCTGGAGTCTTGAGACAGGGGGAGGTGAAAAACTGTTTTTT. Its translation is CAWSLETGGGEKLFF. Combining the CDR3 with reference TRBV30 and TRBJ1-4 gives the whole variable domain SQTIHQWPATLVQPVGSPLSLECTVEGTSNPNLYWYRQAAGRGLQLLFYSVGIGQISSEVPQNLSASRPQDRQFILSSKKLLLSDSGFYLCAWSLETGGGEKLFFGSGTQLSVL.